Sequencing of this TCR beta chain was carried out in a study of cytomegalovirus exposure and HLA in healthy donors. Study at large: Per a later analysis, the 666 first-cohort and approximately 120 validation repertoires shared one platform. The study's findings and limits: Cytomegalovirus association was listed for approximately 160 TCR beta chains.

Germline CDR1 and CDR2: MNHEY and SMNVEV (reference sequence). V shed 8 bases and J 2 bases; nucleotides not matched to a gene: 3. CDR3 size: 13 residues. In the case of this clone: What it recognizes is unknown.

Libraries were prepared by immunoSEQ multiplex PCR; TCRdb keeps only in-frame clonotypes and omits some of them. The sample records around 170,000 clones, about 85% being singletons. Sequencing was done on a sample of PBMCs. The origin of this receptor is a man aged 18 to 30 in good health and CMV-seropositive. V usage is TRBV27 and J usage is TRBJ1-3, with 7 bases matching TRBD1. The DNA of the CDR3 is TGTGCCAGCGGAACAGGGGCTGGAAACACCATATATTTT. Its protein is CASGTGAGNTIYF.